The rows below give T cell receptor beta chains drawn from one sample of a study of cytotoxic CD8 clonotypes in ibrutinib-treated CLL. Clones were sequenced by immunoSEQ multiplex PCR, and TCRdb holds only the in-frame ones, with some missing. The sample lists 60,000 to 75,000 clones, about nine tenths occurring once. The sequenced sample was PBMCs, obtained after 12 months of ibrutinib treatment. The receptors were sampled from a human donor with chronic lymphocytic leukemia. Both conserved end residues are part of each CDR3. Each record gives: J gene, D gene, CDR3 length, clone size, V gene, CDR3 DNA, CDR3 protein. D genes are given only for firm matches. Part of the rows lack a size; the others show once, few, many or a class for expanded clones.

>TRBJ1-3|TRBD1|13|NA|TRBV5-1
TGCGCCAGCAGCGGGGGACAGGGGAACACCATATATTTT
CASSGGQGNTIYF
>TRBJ2-7|NA|11|NA|TRBV20-1
TGCAGTGCTAGAGACCCCCACGAGCAGTACTTC
CSARDPHEQYF
>TRBJ2-3|NA|13|few|TRBV30
TGTGCCTGGAGTTTGGGGGACACAGATACGCAGTATTTT
CAWSLGDTDTQYF
>TRBJ1-1|NA|15|NA|TRBV5-1
TGCGCCAGCAGCTTGGAGGGCCACCCGAACACTGAAGCTTTCTTT
CASSLEGHPNTEAFF
>TRBJ1-1|NA|16|NA|TRBV4-1
TGCGCCAGCAGCCAAGATAGTGGGACCGCGTACACTGAAGCTTTCTTT
CASSQDSGTAYTEAFF
>TRBJ2-7|NA|13|NA|TRBV4-3
TGCGCCAGCAGCCAAGACAGCACCTCGCTCCCGAGCTTC
CASSQDSTSLPSF
>TRBJ2-7|NA|15|NA|TRBV7-3
TGTGCCAGCAGCCCAGAGGGGCGGAACTTTGACGAGCAGTACTTC
CASSPEGRNFDEQYF
>TRBJ1-4|TRBD1|14|NA|TRBV15
TGTGCCACCAGCAAAAGGACAGGGGGTGAAAAACTGTTTTTT
CATSKRTGGEKLFF
>TRBJ1-2|NA|17|few|TRBV7-9
TGTGCCAGCAGCACTCTAACAGGGAGTTCTCCTAACTATGGCTACACCTTC
CASSTLTGSSPNYGYTF
>TRBJ2-1|NA|14|NA|TRBV9
TGTGCCAGCAGCGTAGCTCTAGCGATCAATGAGCAGTTCTTC
CASSVALAINEQFF
>TRBJ1-1|NA|14|NA|TRBV6-1
TGTGCCAGCAGGAGGGTGGGAATGAACACTGAAGCTTTCTTT
CASRRVGMNTEAFF